This T cell receptor beta chain was documented in a study of T cells after yellow fever vaccination. Trimming shortened V by 7 bases and J by 6 bases, and 14 bases separated the two germline ends. CDR3 size: 13 residues. The V gene's germline CDR1 is SGHRS and CDR2 YFSETQ. Broader study findings: Just a small share of clonotypes turned up in the CD4 compartment as well as the CD8 compartment. Abundant bulk-derived clonotypes could contaminate FACS-sorted repertoires. It was the secondary response that reached its peak faster, day 5 versus 15, but it was weaker. A large majority of primary-vaccination clones showed up again after the booster (around 96% CD4, about 90% CD8).

This clonotype was seen many times. Its antigen is still unknown. One entry per CDR3 protein, called by TCRdb with MiXCR from the 5' RACE reads. In the table there are about 160,000 distinct CDR3 sequences, about 7% of which are singletons. This sample comprised CD4+ T cells sorted from PBMCs, obtained 5 to 6 days after the first yellow fever vaccination. The rearrangement uses TRBV5-1 and TRBJ2-4; TRBD1 is a possible D gene (5 bases). The sequence was collected from a man between 18 and 29 years old who received the YFV17D yellow fever vaccine. CDR3 residues: CASRQGFGNIQYF. The CDR3 region has the DNA TGCGCCAGCCGCCAGGGCTTTGGAAACATTCAGTACTTC.